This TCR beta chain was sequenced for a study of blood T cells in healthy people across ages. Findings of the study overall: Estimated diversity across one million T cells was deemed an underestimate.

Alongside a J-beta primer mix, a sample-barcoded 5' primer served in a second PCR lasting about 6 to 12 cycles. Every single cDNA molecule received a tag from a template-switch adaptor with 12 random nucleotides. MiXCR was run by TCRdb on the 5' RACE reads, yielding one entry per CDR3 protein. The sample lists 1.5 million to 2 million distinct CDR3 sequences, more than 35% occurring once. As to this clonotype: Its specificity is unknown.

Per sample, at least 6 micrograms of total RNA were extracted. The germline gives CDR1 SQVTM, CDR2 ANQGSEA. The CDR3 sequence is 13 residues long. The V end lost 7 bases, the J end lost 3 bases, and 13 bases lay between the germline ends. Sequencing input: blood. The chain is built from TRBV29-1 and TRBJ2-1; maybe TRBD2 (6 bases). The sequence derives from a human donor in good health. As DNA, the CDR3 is TGCAGCGCCGGGGGAAGGCACTACAATGAGCAGTTCTTC. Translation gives CSAGGRHYNEQFF.